The rows below give T cell receptor beta chains drawn from one sample of a study of T cell changes during pregnancy in multiple sclerosis. Profiled with immunoSEQ multiplex PCR; TCRdb holds only in-frame clones, not every one. The sample lists 90,000 to 120,000 clones, roughly 92% seen once, with approximately 3.5% in the top ten. Sequencing used peripheral blood, obtained after pregnancy. The source is a female donor with multiple sclerosis, enrolled in a pregnancy study. The CDR3 runs from the conserved cysteine through the conserved F or W. The order of the fields is J gene, clone size, V gene, D gene, CDR3 protein, CDR3 DNA. The D gene is left open where the match is weak. Clone size appears in some rows only: once, few, many, or a class for an expanded clone.

j_gene: TRBJ1-1
abundance: NA
v_gene: TRBV2
d_gene: TRBD1
CDR3aa: CARRGNRGRGTEAFF
CDR3nt: TGTGCCAGAAGGGGAAACAGGGGTCGGGGCACTGAAGCTTTCTTT

j_gene: TRBJ2-3
abundance: NA
v_gene: TRBV7-6
d_gene: TRBD2
CDR3aa: CASSELAGGLTDTQYF
CDR3nt: TGTGCCAGCAGCGAACTAGCGGGGGGCCTCACAGATACGCAGTATTTT

j_gene: TRBJ2-5
abundance: NA
v_gene: TRBV6-5
d_gene: NA
CDR3aa: CASRNSLSETQYF
CDR3nt: TGTGCCAGCCGTAACAGTCTGTCCGAGACCCAGTACTTC

j_gene: TRBJ1-2
abundance: NA
v_gene: TRBV7-2
d_gene: NA
CDR3aa: CASSSRGSHGYTF
CDR3nt: TGTGCCAGCAGCTCCCGGGGTTCGCATGGCTACACCTTC

j_gene: TRBJ1-2
abundance: NA
v_gene: TRBV5-4
d_gene: TRBD1
CDR3aa: CASSIPGQGFHGYTF
CDR3nt: TGTGCCAGCAGCATTCCGGGACAGGGGTTCCATGGCTACACCTTC

j_gene: TRBJ2-2
abundance: NA
v_gene: TRBV2
d_gene: TRBD2
CDR3aa: CASQRLAADTGELFF
CDR3nt: TGTGCCAGCCAAAGACTAGCGGCGGACACCGGGGAGCTGTTTTTT

j_gene: TRBJ2-3
abundance: NA
v_gene: TRBV29-1
d_gene: NA
CDR3aa: CSVGTSRGTDTQYF
CDR3nt: TGCAGCGTTGGTACCTCCCGGGGCACAGATACGCAGTATTTT

j_gene: TRBJ2-5
abundance: NA
v_gene: TRBV30
d_gene: NA
CDR3aa: CAWSVRGRGETQYF
CDR3nt: TGTGCCTGGAGTGTAAGGGGGAGGGGAGAGACCCAGTACTTC

j_gene: TRBJ2-7
abundance: NA
v_gene: TRBV6-5
d_gene: NA
CDR3aa: CASSYSRDKTYEQYF
CDR3nt: TGTGCCAGCAGTTACTCGAGGGACAAGACCTACGAGCAGTACTTC

j_gene: TRBJ1-3
abundance: NA
v_gene: TRBV9
d_gene: TRBD1
CDR3aa: CASSVGTGAIYF
CDR3nt: TGTGCCAGCAGCGTGGGGACAGGCGCCATATATTTT

j_gene: TRBJ2-7
abundance: NA
v_gene: TRBV5-8
d_gene: TRBD2
CDR3aa: CASSFNSGSSYEQYF
CDR3nt: TGTGCCAGCAGCTTTAATAGCGGGAGCAGCTACGAGCAGTACTTC

j_gene: TRBJ2-3
abundance: NA
v_gene: TRBV27
d_gene: NA
CDR3aa: CASSRRGQGLTDTQYF
CDR3nt: TGTGCCAGCAGTCGGAGAGGACAAGGGCTCACAGATACGCAGTATTTT

j_gene: TRBJ1-6
abundance: NA
v_gene: TRBV18
d_gene: NA
CDR3aa: CASSPPSVDSPLHF
CDR3nt: TGTGCCAGCTCACCACCATCGGTGGATTCACCCCTCCACTTT

j_gene: TRBJ2-5
abundance: NA
v_gene: TRBV29-1
d_gene: NA
CDR3aa: CSVEIGRRRRETQYF
CDR3nt: TGCAGCGTTGAAATCGGACGGAGGCGAAGGGAGACCCAGTACTTC

j_gene: TRBJ2-2
abundance: NA
v_gene: TRBV5-1
d_gene: NA
CDR3aa: CASSFGESGELFF
CDR3nt: TGCGCCAGCAGCTTTGGGGAGTCTGGGGAGCTGTTTTTT

j_gene: TRBJ1-4
abundance: once
v_gene: TRBV30
d_gene: TRBD1
CDR3aa: CAWSAGQGAAATNEKLFF
CDR3nt: TGTGCCTGGAGTGCAGGACAGGGGGCTGCCGCAACTAATGAAAAACTGTTTTTT

j_gene: TRBJ1-1
abundance: NA
v_gene: TRBV4-1
d_gene: NA
CDR3aa: CASSQPTGNTEAFF
CDR3nt: TGCGCCAGCAGCCAACCCACAGGGAACACTGAAGCTTTCTTT

j_gene: TRBJ2-1
abundance: NA
v_gene: TRBV29-1
d_gene: TRBD1
CDR3aa: CSGAGTGPDEQFF
CDR3nt: TGCAGCGGCGCCGGGACAGGGCCGGATGAGCAGTTCTTC

j_gene: TRBJ1-6
abundance: few
v_gene: TRBV5-4
d_gene: NA
CDR3aa: CASSLGGSNSPLHF
CDR3nt: TGTGCCAGCAGCTTAGGAGGGAGTAATTCACCCCTCCACTTT

j_gene: TRBJ2-7
abundance: NA
v_gene: TRBV11-3
d_gene: NA
CDR3aa: CASSLNRDYEQYF
CDR3nt: TGTGCCAGCAGCTTGAACAGGGACTACGAGCAGTACTTC

j_gene: TRBJ1-2
abundance: NA
v_gene: TRBV2
d_gene: TRBD1
CDR3aa: CASIRQGARGYTF
CDR3nt: TGTGCCAGCATCAGACAGGGGGCGAGGGGCTACACCTTC

j_gene: TRBJ2-7
abundance: NA
v_gene: TRBV2
d_gene: TRBD1
CDR3aa: CASRWDRAYEQYF
CDR3nt: TGTGCCAGCAGATGGGACAGGGCATACGAGCAGTACTTC

j_gene: TRBJ1-5
abundance: NA
v_gene: TRBV10-3
d_gene: NA
CDR3aa: CAISGGLESNQPQHF
CDR3nt: TGTGCCATCAGTGGGGGGCTTGAGAGCAATCAGCCCCAGCATTTT

j_gene: TRBJ2-5
abundance: NA
v_gene: TRBV6-1
d_gene: NA
CDR3aa: CASSEDQEGSWEYF
CDR3nt: TGTGCCAGCAGTGAGGACCAGGAGGGTTCTTGGGAGTACTTC

j_gene: TRBJ1-2
abundance: NA
v_gene: TRBV10-3
d_gene: NA
CDR3aa: CAIKEERGYTF
CDR3nt: TGTGCCATCAAGGAGGAGAGGGGCTACACCTTC

j_gene: TRBJ1-2
abundance: NA
v_gene: TRBV28
d_gene: TRBD1
CDR3aa: CASNRDRGVGYTF
CDR3nt: TGTGCCAGCAACCGGGACAGGGGAGTCGGCTACACCTTC

j_gene: TRBJ2-7
abundance: NA
v_gene: TRBV11-1
d_gene: TRBD2
CDR3aa: CASSSRERGMRVEQYF
CDR3nt: TGTGCCAGCAGCTCCAGAGAGCGGGGAATGAGGGTCGAGCAGTACTTC

j_gene: TRBJ2-1
abundance: NA
v_gene: TRBV6-5
d_gene: NA
CDR3aa: CASSRTVDNEQFF
CDR3nt: TGTGCCAGCAGTCGGACAGTGGACAATGAGCAGTTCTTC

j_gene: TRBJ1-1
abundance: NA
v_gene: TRBV5-6
d_gene: NA
CDR3aa: CASSLGQDYTEAFF
CDR3nt: TGTGCCAGCAGCTTGGGACAGGACTACACTGAAGCTTTCTTT

j_gene: TRBJ2-7
abundance: NA
v_gene: TRBV2
d_gene: NA
CDR3aa: CASTGSAYEQYF
CDR3nt: TGTGCCAGCACGGGGAGCGCCTACGAGCAGTACTTC

j_gene: TRBJ1-3
abundance: NA
v_gene: TRBV2
d_gene: NA
CDR3aa: CASKRESGTIYF
CDR3nt: TGTGCCAGCAAGAGGGAGTCTGGCACCATATATTTT

j_gene: TRBJ2-5
abundance: NA
v_gene: TRBV5-1
d_gene: NA
CDR3aa: CASSLAAAGTSAATQYF
CDR3nt: TGCGCCAGCAGCTTGGCCGCAGCGGGGACATCAGCCGCGACCCAGTACTTC

j_gene: TRBJ1-1
abundance: NA
v_gene: TRBV27
d_gene: NA
CDR3aa: CASSLTGSTEAFF
CDR3nt: TGTGCCAGCAGCCTTACAGGGTCTACTGAAGCTTTCTTT

j_gene: TRBJ1-3
abundance: NA
v_gene: TRBV6-6
d_gene: TRBD1
CDR3aa: CASVSRGISGNTIYF
CDR3nt: TGTGCCAGCGTTAGCAGGGGGATCTCTGGAAACACCATATATTTT

j_gene: TRBJ2-3
abundance: NA
v_gene: TRBV7-9
d_gene: NA
CDR3aa: CASSSRIQGMAQYF
CDR3nt: TGTGCCAGCAGCTCCCGAATCCAGGGGATGGCGCAGTATTTT

j_gene: TRBJ1-1
abundance: once
v_gene: TRBV11-1
d_gene: TRBD1
CDR3aa: CASSSPGGTEAFF
CDR3nt: TGTGCCAGCAGCTCACCAGGGGGCACTGAAGCTTTCTTT

j_gene: TRBJ1-5
abundance: NA
v_gene: TRBV21-1
d_gene: NA
CDR3aa: CASSPWTRGGFYSNQPQHF
CDR3nt: TGTGCCAGCAGCCCCTGGACAAGGGGGGGATTTTATAGCAATCAGCCCCAGCATTTT

j_gene: TRBJ1-2
abundance: NA
v_gene: TRBV5-1
d_gene: NA
CDR3aa: CASSPGEGDGYTF
CDR3nt: TGCGCCAGCAGTCCTGGGGAGGGGGATGGCTACACCTTC

j_gene: TRBJ2-3
abundance: NA
v_gene: TRBV9
d_gene: NA
CDR3aa: CASSAQGVTDTQYF
CDR3nt: TGTGCCAGCAGCGCACAAGGGGTCACAGATACGCAGTATTTT

j_gene: TRBJ1-2
abundance: NA
v_gene: TRBV14
d_gene: NA
CDR3aa: CASSQANGNYGYTF
CDR3nt: TGTGCCAGCAGCCAAGCAAACGGGAACTATGGCTACACCTTC

j_gene: TRBJ2-1
abundance: NA
v_gene: TRBV10-3
d_gene: TRBD2
CDR3aa: CAISEGVTSGVSSYNEQFF
CDR3nt: TGTGCCATCAGTGAGGGGGTGACTAGCGGGGTGAGCTCCTACAATGAGCAGTTCTTC

j_gene: TRBJ2-3
abundance: NA
v_gene: TRBV5-5
d_gene: NA
CDR3aa: CASSQRGADRDTQYF
CDR3nt: TGTGCCAGCAGCCAACGGGGGGCCGACAGGGATACGCAGTATTTT

j_gene: TRBJ2-5
abundance: NA
v_gene: TRBV7-9
d_gene: NA
CDR3aa: CASSTPETQYF
CDR3nt: TGTGCCAGCAGCACACCAGAGACCCAGTACTTC

j_gene: TRBJ1-1
abundance: NA
v_gene: TRBV7-3
d_gene: NA
CDR3aa: CASSLRGDTEAFF
CDR3nt: TGTGCCAGCAGCCTGCGCGGGGACACTGAAGCTTTCTTT

j_gene: TRBJ2-1
abundance: NA
v_gene: TRBV7-6
d_gene: NA
CDR3aa: CASSPYSANEQFF
CDR3nt: TGTGCCAGCAGCCCCTATTCCGCCAATGAGCAGTTCTTC

j_gene: TRBJ1-5
abundance: NA
v_gene: TRBV5-1
d_gene: TRBD1
CDR3aa: CASSTGDRGLGQPQHF
CDR3nt: TGCGCCAGCAGCACCGGGGACAGGGGGCTAGGACAGCCCCAGCATTTT

j_gene: TRBJ1-5
abundance: NA
v_gene: TRBV6-4
d_gene: NA
CDR3aa: CASSDRRRSNRPQHF
CDR3nt: TGTGCCAGCAGTGACCGGCGGAGGAGCAATCGGCCCCAGCATTTT

j_gene: TRBJ2-7
abundance: once
v_gene: TRBV29-1
d_gene: TRBD2
CDR3aa: CSVEVRGESSYEQYF
CDR3nt: TGCAGCGTTGAAGTTCGGGGGGAAAGCTCCTACGAGCAGTACTTC

j_gene: TRBJ1-2
abundance: NA
v_gene: TRBV9
d_gene: NA
CDR3aa: CASSVGLAGPNTAYGYTF
CDR3nt: TGTGCCAGCAGCGTTGGGTTGGCGGGGCCAAATACGGCCTATGGCTACACCTTC

j_gene: TRBJ1-6
abundance: NA
v_gene: TRBV7-9
d_gene: NA
CDR3aa: CASSPQGGYSYNSPLHF
CDR3nt: TGTGCCAGCAGCCCCCAGGGAGGTTACTCCTATAATTCACCCCTCCACTTT

j_gene: TRBJ1-5
abundance: NA
v_gene: TRBV6-5
d_gene: NA
CDR3aa: CASSYSRSVNQPQHF
CDR3nt: TGTGCCAGCAGTTACTCGAGATCCGTTAATCAGCCCCAGCATTTT

j_gene: TRBJ1-5
abundance: once
v_gene: TRBV5-1
d_gene: NA
CDR3aa: CASSERGAGPGQPQHF
CDR3nt: TGCGCCAGCAGCGAGCGCGGGGCGGGCCCGGGTCAGCCCCAGCATTTT

j_gene: TRBJ1-4
abundance: NA
v_gene: TRBV6-1
d_gene: TRBD1
CDR3aa: CAGTWTGSEKLFF
CDR3nt: TGTGCCGGAACCTGGACAGGGTCTGAAAAACTGTTTTTT

j_gene: TRBJ1-1
abundance: NA
v_gene: TRBV28
d_gene: TRBD1
CDR3aa: CATLRGLGTEAFF
CDR3nt: TGTGCCACCCTCAGGGGGCTTGGAACTGAAGCTTTCTTT

j_gene: TRBJ1-1
abundance: NA
v_gene: TRBV6-6
d_gene: NA
CDR3aa: CASSYPGEFSNTEAFF
CDR3nt: TGTGCCAGCAGTTACCCGGGGGAATTCTCGAACACTGAAGCTTTCTTT

j_gene: TRBJ2-1
abundance: NA
v_gene: TRBV13
d_gene: TRBD2
CDR3aa: CASSPPNSGAYNEQFF
CDR3nt: TGTGCCAGCAGTCCGCCTAATAGCGGGGCCTACAATGAGCAGTTCTTC